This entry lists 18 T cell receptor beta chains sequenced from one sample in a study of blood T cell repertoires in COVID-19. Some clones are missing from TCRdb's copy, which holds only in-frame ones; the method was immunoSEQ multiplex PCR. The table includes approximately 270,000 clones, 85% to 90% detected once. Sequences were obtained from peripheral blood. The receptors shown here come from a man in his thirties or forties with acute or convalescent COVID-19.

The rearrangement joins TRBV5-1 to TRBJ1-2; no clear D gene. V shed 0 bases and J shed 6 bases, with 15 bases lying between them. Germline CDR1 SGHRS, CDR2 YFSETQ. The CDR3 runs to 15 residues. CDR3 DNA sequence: TGCGCCAGCAGCTTGGCCCAAACCCGGGGAGATGGCTACACCTTC. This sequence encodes CASSLAQTRGDGYTF.

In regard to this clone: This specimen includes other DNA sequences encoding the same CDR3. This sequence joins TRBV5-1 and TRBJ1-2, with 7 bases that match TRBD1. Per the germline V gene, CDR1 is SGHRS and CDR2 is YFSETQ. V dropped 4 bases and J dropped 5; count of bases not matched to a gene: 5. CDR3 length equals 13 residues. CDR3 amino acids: CASSLGTVYGYTF. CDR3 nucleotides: TGCGCCAGCAGCCTAGGGACAGTTTATGGCTACACCTTC.

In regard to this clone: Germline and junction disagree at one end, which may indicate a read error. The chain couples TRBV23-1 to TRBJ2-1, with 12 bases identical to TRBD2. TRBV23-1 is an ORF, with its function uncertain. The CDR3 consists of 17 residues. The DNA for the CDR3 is TGCGCCTGCAGGCGACTAGCGGGAGCCCCCGACTACAATGAGCAGTTCTTC. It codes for CACRRLAGAPDYNEQFF.

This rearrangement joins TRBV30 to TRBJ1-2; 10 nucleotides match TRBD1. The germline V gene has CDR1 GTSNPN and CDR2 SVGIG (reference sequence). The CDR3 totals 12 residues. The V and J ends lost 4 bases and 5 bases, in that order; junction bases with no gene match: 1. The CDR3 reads CAWTGQGYGYTF. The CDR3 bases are TGTGCCTGGACGGGACAGGGGTATGGCTACACCTTC.

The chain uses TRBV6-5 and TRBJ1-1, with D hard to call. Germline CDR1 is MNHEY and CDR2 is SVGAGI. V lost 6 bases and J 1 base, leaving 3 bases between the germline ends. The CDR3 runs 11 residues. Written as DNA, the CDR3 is TGTGCCAGCAGGGCGAACACTGAAGCTTTCTTT. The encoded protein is CASRANTEAFF.

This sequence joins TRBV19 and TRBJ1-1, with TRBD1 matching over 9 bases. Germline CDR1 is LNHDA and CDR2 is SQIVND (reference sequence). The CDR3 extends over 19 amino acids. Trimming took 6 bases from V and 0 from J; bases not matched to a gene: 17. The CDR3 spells CASRSDDRGIKIMNTEAFF. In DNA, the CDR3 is TGTGCCAGTAGATCCGACGACAGGGGGATTAAAATCATGAACACTGAAGCTTTCTTT.

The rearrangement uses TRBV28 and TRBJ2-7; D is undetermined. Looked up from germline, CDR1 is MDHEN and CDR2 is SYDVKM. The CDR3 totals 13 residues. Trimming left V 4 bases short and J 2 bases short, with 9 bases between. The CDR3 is CASSSGHAYEQYF. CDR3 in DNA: TGTGCCAGCAGTTCAGGCCACGCCTACGAGCAGTACTTC.

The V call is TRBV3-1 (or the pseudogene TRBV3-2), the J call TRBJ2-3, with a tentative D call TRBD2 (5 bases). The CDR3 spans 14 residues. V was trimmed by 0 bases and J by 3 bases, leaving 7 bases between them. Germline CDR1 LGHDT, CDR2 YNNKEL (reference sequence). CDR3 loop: CASSQDRRTDTQYF. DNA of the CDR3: TGTGCCAGCAGCCAAGATCGGAGGACAGATACGCAGTATTTT.

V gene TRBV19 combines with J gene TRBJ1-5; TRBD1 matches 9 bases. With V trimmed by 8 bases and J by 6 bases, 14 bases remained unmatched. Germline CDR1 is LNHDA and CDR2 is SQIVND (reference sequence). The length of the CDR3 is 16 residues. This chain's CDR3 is CASGAQMGQGAQPQHF. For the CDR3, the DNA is TGTGCCAGTGGGGCTCAAATGGGACAGGGAGCTCAGCCCCAGCATTTT.

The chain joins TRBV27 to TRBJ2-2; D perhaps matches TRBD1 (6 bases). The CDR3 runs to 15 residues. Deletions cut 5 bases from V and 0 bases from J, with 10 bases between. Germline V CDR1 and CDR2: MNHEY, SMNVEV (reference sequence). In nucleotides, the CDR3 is TGTGCCAGCAGTAACAGGGCCGCGAACACCGGGGAGCTGTTTTTT. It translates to CASSNRAANTGELFF.

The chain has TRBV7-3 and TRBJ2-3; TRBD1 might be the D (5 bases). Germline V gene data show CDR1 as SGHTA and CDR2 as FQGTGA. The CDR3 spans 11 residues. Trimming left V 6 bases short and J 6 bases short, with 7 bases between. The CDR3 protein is CASRAGDTQYF. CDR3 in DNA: TGTGCCAGCAGGGCAGGGGATACGCAGTATTTT.

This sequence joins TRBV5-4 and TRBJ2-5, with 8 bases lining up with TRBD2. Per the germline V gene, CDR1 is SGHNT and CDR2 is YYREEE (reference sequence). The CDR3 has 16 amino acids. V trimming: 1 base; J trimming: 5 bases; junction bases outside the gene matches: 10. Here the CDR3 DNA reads TGTGCCAGCAGCTTGCAACCGGGAGGGCCTGGGGAGACCCAGTACTTC. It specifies CASSLQPGGPGETQYF.

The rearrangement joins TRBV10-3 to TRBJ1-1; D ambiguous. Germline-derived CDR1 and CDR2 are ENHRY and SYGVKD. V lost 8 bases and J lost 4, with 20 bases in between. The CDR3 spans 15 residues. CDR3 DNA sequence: TGTGCCATCCAATCGGCGGTAAGAGAAGGCACTGAAGCTTTCTTT. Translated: CAIQSAVREGTEAFF.

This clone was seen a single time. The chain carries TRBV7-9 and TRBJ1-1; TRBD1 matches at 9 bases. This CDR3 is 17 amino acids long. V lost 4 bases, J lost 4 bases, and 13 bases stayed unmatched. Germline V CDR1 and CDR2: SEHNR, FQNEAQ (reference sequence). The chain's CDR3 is CASSWSLGQGWGTEAFF. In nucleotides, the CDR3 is TGTGCCAGCAGCTGGAGCCTAGGACAGGGGTGGGGCACTGAAGCTTTCTTT. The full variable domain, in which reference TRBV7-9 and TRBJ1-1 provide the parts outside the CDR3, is DTGVSQNPRHKITKRGQNVTFRCDPISEHNRLYWYRQTLGQGPEFLTYFQNEAQLEKSRLLSDRFSAERPKGSFSTLEIQRTEQGDSAMYLCASSWSLGQGWGTEAFFGQGTRLTVV.

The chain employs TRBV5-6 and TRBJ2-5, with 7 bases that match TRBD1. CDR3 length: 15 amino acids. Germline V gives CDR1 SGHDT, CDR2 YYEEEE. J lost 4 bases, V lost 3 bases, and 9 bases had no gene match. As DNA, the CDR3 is TGTGCCAGCAGCTCGGTAGGAAGGGGGCCAGAGACCCAGTACTTC. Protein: CASSSVGRGPETQYF.

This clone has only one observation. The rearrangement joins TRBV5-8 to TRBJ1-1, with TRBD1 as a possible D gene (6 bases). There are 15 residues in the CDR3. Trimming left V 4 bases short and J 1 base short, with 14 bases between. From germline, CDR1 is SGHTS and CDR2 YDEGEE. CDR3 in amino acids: CASSVTGAWNTEAFF. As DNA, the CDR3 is TGTGCCAGCAGCGTGACAGGAGCCTGGAACACTGAAGCTTTCTTT.

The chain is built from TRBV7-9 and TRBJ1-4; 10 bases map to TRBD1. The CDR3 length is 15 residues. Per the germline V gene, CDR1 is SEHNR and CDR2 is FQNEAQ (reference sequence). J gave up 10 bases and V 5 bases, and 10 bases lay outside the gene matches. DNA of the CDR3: TGTGCCAGCAGCCTCGCGGGACAGGGGATCGGAAAACTGTTTTTT. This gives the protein CASSLAGQGIGKLFF.

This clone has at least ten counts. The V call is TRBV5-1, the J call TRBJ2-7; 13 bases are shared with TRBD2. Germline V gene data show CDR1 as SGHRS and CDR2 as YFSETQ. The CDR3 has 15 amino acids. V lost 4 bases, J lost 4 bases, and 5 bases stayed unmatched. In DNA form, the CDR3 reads TGCGCCAGCAGCGGAGGGACTAGCGGGGCGTACGAGCAGTACTTC. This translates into CASSGGTSGAYEQYF.